This entry concerns a single T cell receptor (beta chain). Its recognized antigen is unknown. No base quality information exists; no much larger clone differs at one position. The data were obtained in a study of shared clonotypes between healthy human individuals (dated by TCRdb to about 2020). In the study overall: The cohort included a few men and a couple of women between 18 and 49 years of age. To increase sequencing depth and limit assay-specific biases, TCR repertoire library preparation and sequencing were carried out by different laboratories using diverse techniques. To estimate repertoire size and how much clonotypes are shared between individuals, the study performed deep sequencing of blood TCR repertoires from a handful of healthy adults. Leukapheresis yielded between about 0.9 and 9.5 billion PBMCs per donor. For each donor, CD4 naive and CD4 memory were each run on three plates, CD8 naive on two plates, and CD8 memory on one plate. What the authors observed across the whole study: Naive subsets generally had larger estimated clonotype richness than memory subsets did. Based on pairwise subsampling, the degree of clonotype sharing among donors was expected to be affected by sequencing depth. Only blood was sampled, and tissue TCR repertoires likely differ from those in blood. When a handful of donors were compared, the shared fraction of clonotypes was around 5.1% for naive CD4, around 3.6% for naive CD8, roughly 2.3% for memory CD4, and around 0.37% for memory CD8. Because the study included a small number of donors, the genetic and exposure-history diversity represented was limited. Compared with non-shared clonotypes, the clonotypes found in all four sorted-subset donors had higher generation probabilities. Rarefaction of sorted-subset datasets indicated incomplete sequencing despite the large sequencing depth.

The germline V gene gives CDR1 as MNHNS and CDR2 as SASEGT. Including cysteine and phenylalanine, the CDR3 has 12 amino acids. Just the 36-base CDR3 DNA is kept, in frame starting at base 1. V has 8 bases trimmed and J has 8 bases trimmed; junction bases matching no gene number 6. Using the deep immunoSEQ assay, multiplex PCR amplified TCR CDR3 regions from genomic DNA. Genomic DNA extracted from each cell subset was distributed evenly over all wells of several immunoSEQ 96-well plates, and each plate served as one replicate. Each replicate PCR for sorted subsets received roughly 200 ng genomic DNA, equal to some 32,000 T cell genomes. Purified libraries were quantified with a Qubit 3.0 fluorometer, sized on a Bioanalyzer 2100, and re-quantified with the KAPA Library Quantification kit. A separate single-read 150-cycle Illumina NextSeq 550 flow cell was used to sequence each immunoSEQ 96-well plate. On the authors' methods: Because only junctional sequences without quality scores were contained in the immunoSEQ output, filtering matching that applied to full-length reads could not be performed. To assign V/J genes and CDR3, sequences were annotated against IMGT germline references using PyIR, a Python wrapper for IgBLAST v1.9. Reads were removed for weak V/J assignments (E-value above 1e-6), missing CDR3, stop codons, out-of-frame junctions, or ambiguous translated residues. A V3J clonotype was defined by an identical inferred V gene, J gene, and CDR3 amino acid sequence. To compute the percentage overlap between repertoires, the number of shared unique clonotypes was divided by the size of the smaller repertoire. Three approaches were used to assess repertoire richness: RTK rarefaction, the Chao1 estimator, and Recon v2.1 estimates of unobserved clonotypes. Generation probabilities for all TCRbeta clonotypes obtained by the gDNA method from a handful of donors were computed using OLGA. TCRdb took this table from immuneACCESS and kept in-frame rearrangements with V and J called. Such tables lack part of the clones; where checked against another copy, unresolved V genes explain under half of the gap, and the rest is unexplained. Clone size and V and J calls were adopted from that table, with D and trimming inferred from the DNA. This sample has 230,000 or so clones in its table, and 60% to 80% of those were observed once. 8.5% to 14% of the sample rests with the top ten.

Healthy HIV-negative adults with no recently reported acute infections or vaccinations were included as donors. All donors were Caucasian adults living in Nashville, Tennessee, USA. CD4+ T cells were enriched by magnetic negative selection, after which naive cells were positively selected on CD45RA and the negative fraction was taken as the memory subset. After blood collection by leukapheresis, PBMCs were isolated using Ficoll-Histopaque density gradient centrifugation and then cryopreserved in the vapor phase of liquid nitrogen. Analytical flow cytometry was used to check the purity and quantity of every magnetically sorted T cell population. Each sorted fraction had its genomic DNA isolated and then quantified by UV absorbance on a Nanodrop 2000c.

Sequencing input: memory CD4+ T cells sorted from blood. Per the publication, the cell subset or site label means: CD45RA-negative fraction. The receptor chain draws on TRBV6-1 and TRBJ2-3; 8 bases in between match TRBD2. The receptor was isolated from a man younger than 40 in good health. CDR3 reads: CASREGSGTQYF. Read as DNA, the sequence is TGTGCCAGCCGGGAGGGAAGTGGTACGCAGTATTTT.